The rows below give T cell receptor beta chains drawn from one sample of a study of blood T cell repertoires in COVID-19. The table came from immunoSEQ multiplex PCR; TCRdb's copy has only in-frame clones and leaves some out. The sample includes some 83,000 clones, roughly nine tenths of them seen just once. The sequencing sample was made of peripheral blood. Receptors originate from a man of 80 years or more in a cohort sampled during active COVID-19. Both conserved end residues are part of each CDR3.

cdr3_aa v_call
CASGTGDQETQYF TRBV5-1
CASSRRSDSPYYTGELFF TRBV5-8
CASRAPTKGDGYTF TRBV5-4
CAISESGGDINYGYTF TRBV10-3
CASSSGQGHQPQHF TRBV6-5
CATSSFFTQYF TRBV15
CASSLVAGTGGETQYF TRBV7-8
CAISVTGTGDTEAFF TRBV10-3
CASSLNRGADTQYF TRBV11-2
CASSLDAATNEKLFF TRBV5-4
CASSYSDTQYF TRBV2